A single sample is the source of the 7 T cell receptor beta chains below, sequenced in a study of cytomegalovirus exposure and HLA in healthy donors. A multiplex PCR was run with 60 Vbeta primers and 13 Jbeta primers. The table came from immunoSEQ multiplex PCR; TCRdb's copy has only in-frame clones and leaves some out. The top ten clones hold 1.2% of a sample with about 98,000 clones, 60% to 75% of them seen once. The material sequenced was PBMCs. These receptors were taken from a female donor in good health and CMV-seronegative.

The CDR3 DNA sequence: TGTGCCAGCAGTCCCGGGACTGAGTCGTACAATGAGCAGTTCTTC. This sequence encodes CASSPGTESYNEQFF. The rearrangement uses TRBV2 and TRBJ2-1; a possible D gene is TRBD2 (6 bases). Germline CDR1 is SNHLY and CDR2 is FYNNEI. V was pared by 5 bases and J by 4 bases, with 15 bases between. There are 15 residues in the CDR3.

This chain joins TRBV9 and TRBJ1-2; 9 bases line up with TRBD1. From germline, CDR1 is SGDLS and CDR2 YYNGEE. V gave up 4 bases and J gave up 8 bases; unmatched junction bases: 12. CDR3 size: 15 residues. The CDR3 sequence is CASSPRGTGPEGYTF. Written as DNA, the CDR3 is TGTGCCAGCAGCCCGAGGGGGACAGGGCCCGAGGGCTACACCTTC.

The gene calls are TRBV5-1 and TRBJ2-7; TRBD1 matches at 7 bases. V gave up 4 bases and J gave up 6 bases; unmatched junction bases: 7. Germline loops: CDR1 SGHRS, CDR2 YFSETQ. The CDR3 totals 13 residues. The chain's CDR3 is CASSGRTGGEQYF. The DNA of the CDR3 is TGCGCCAGCAGCGGGCGGACAGGAGGCGAGCAGTACTTC.

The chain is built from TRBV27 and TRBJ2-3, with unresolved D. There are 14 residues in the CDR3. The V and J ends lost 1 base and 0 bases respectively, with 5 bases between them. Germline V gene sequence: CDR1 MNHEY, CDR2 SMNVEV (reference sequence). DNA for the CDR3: TGTGCCAGCAGTTTATTAACTAGCACAGATACGCAGTATTTT. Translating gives CASSLLTSTDTQYF.

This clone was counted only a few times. The CDR3 reads CASSQVRYTEAFF. The CDR3 region has the DNA TGCGCCAGCAGCCAAGTCAGGTACACTGAAGCTTTCTTT. This rearrangement joins TRBV4-3 to TRBJ1-1; no reliable D call. CDR3 length: 13 residues. Trimming shortened V by 1 base and J by 3 bases, and 6 bases separated the two germline ends. CDR1 LGHNA and CDR2 YSLEER come from the germline V gene.

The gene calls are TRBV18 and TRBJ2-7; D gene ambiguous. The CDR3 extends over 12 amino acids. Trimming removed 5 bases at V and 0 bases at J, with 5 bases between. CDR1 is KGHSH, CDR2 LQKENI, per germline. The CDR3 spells CASSAASYEQYF. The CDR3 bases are TGTGCCAGCTCAGCGGCCTCCTACGAGCAGTACTTC.

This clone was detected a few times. The CDR3 nucleotides read TGCAGCGTTGCGGCTAGCGGGAGGGGTAGTGAGCAGTTCTTC. Amino acid sequence: CSVAASGRGSEQFF. The chain carries TRBV29-1 and TRBJ2-1; TRBD2 matches at 12 bases. Per the germline V gene, CDR1 is SQVTM and CDR2 is ANQGSEA. CDR3 length: 14 amino acids. Trimming removed 4 bases from V and 9 bases from J; junction bases left unmatched: 7.